The sequence of this TCR beta chain was determined in a study of radiation and T cells in renal cell carcinoma (dated by TCRdb to 2020 to 2021). In the study overall: The samples were drawn from a clinical trial, where primary renal cell carcinomas were treated with 15 Gy of stereotactic body radiation therapy and then removed by nephrectomy 4 weeks afterward. In total, fewer than 55 samples, comprising 26 tumors and approximately 27 peripheral blood samples, were subjected to TCR beta sequencing. In the 55 or so samples combined, around 3.7 million unique CDR3 nucleotide sequences were found, encoding about 2.7 million unique CDR3 amino acid sequences.

The germline V gene (reference sequence) sets CDR1 to LNHDA and CDR2 to SQIVND. V is clipped by 3 bases and J by 11 bases, and the sequence between their germline boundaries is 10 bases long. Spanning cysteine to phenylalanine, the CDR3 consists of 11 amino acids. Only the CDR3 portion is preserved as DNA: 33 bases, with reading frame beginning at the first base. General conclusions and limits of the study: An increase in top tumor clonotypes in blood was observed from baseline to 2 weeks post-radiation, followed by contraction by 4 weeks, which was taken to suggest transient expansion of tumor-resident clones. Changes in the blood repertoire were not tracked past 4 weeks after treatment. Because pretreatment tumor biopsies were not available, the study could not determine whether clonotypes were already present within the tumor at baseline. Because the trial had a single-armed design, the trial could not examine how radiation dose or scheduling affected the TCR repertoire.

Points on this clone: The antigen it recognizes is unknown. No much larger clone is present one base from it, and per-base qualities are unavailable.

Sample time point, as interpreted from the label and publication: blood 2 weeks post-SBRT. This specimen's treatment or condition label, per the study, means: 15 Gy SBRT to primary tumor, nephrectomy 4 weeks later. To follow tumor-enriched clonotypes, serial peripheral blood was collected from radiation-treated patients at baseline and at 2 weeks and 4 weeks after SBRT. Every patient had renal cell carcinoma of clear cell pathology. The QIAamp DNA Blood Mini Kit (Qiagen) was used to prepare genomic DNA for TCR sequencing. The analyses included just those samples that passed every quality control check. The immunoSEQ kit was used, according to the manufacturer's recommendations, to generate TCR beta libraries from genomic DNA. To prepare libraries, a first multiplex PCR with proprietary primers was run, followed by a second PCR that added unique barcodes, and a bead cleanup was done after each round. A positive control reaction and a negative control reaction, both provided in the kit, were run with every batch of samples. The final libraries underwent checking on an Agilent 4200 TapeStation D1000 ScreenTape, volumetric pooling, and quantification by qPCR. Sequencing ran on an Illumina NextSeq500 with a MidOutput 150-cycle cartridge, using 156 Read1 and 15 Index1 cycles with kit custom primers. The pooled library was loaded at roughly 0.93 pM, with a roughly 20% PhiX control spiked in. As for the original processing: Vendor-processed data were analyzed in R, and a clonotype was defined as all T cells sharing the same CDR3 nucleotide sequence. For clone abundance analyses, frequencies were normalized to the 10,000 most abundant clones in each sample. Before analysis, public T cell clones were removed, and these numbered fewer than six per sample on average. A difference in abundance of at least 32-fold between compartments was used to define tumor-enriched and baseline blood-enriched clonotypes. A beta-binomial differential abundance model was used to identify clonotypes that were expanded or contracted between blood time points. Tumor-blood repertoire similarity was measured with the Baroni-Urbani and Buser coefficient, and group comparisons used two-tailed Wilcoxon tests in R. In its TCRdb copy, this immuneACCESS table keeps in-frame sequences only and misses some clones. Where compared with another copy, unresolved V genes explain less than half of these, and the others have no known cause. The D gene and trimming were derived from the DNA, and the V and J assignments and clone size from that table. For this sample there are roughly 80,000 clones; 80% to 90% appear just once. The ten largest clonotypes hold 20% to 25% of the sample.

The sequencing used blood, collected from a patient whose treatment included radiotherapy and nephrectomy. The sequence was collected from a woman aged 45-60 years with renal cell carcinoma. Recombination linked TRBV19 to TRBJ1-1; no confident D gene assignment can be made. The CDR3 loop reads CASSIRGIAFF. DNA sequence: TGTGCCAGTAGTATTAGAGGTATCGCTTTCTTT.